This TCR beta chain was retrieved from a study of blood T cell repertoires in COVID-19. Looking at the study overall: The samples span acute and convalescent COVID-19 from the United States, Italy and Spain. T cells, B-cell-depleted T cells, or PBMCs provided the cDNA or gDNA that served as material.

V lost 8 bases to trimming and J lost 0 bases; unmatched junction nucleotides: 8. The CDR3 length is 17 residues. CDR1 is SEHNR, CDR2 FQNEAQ, per germline (reference sequence). In the original analysis: How many nucleated cells were present was estimated from reference gene primer amplification. The repertoire was sequenced with immunoSEQ multiplex PCR; TCRdb's copy has only in-frame clones and lacks some. Clone size and the V and J calls come from that table; the DNA yielded D and trimming. This table has about 210,000 clones, around 86% appearing once. The chain is built from TRBV7-9 and TRBJ2-3; 13 bases line up with TRBD2. The sample was peripheral blood. The origin of this receptor is a man in his sixties with acute or convalescent COVID-19. The CDR3 DNA is TGTGCCAGCCACGGACTAGCGGGGGCCGGGAGCACAGATACGCAGTATTTT. It translates to CASHGLAGAGSTDTQYF.